These 30 T cell receptor beta chains were sequenced from one sample in a study of T cell responses to AZD1222 COVID-19 vaccine. Here immunoSEQ multiplex PCR was the method, and the copy in TCRdb shows in-frame clones only, minus some. Of 100,000 to 150,000 clones in the sample, approximately 89% were seen once. The sequenced sample was peripheral blood, obtained on day 0 of AZD1222 vaccination. These receptors all stem from an adult in good health.

CDR3 bases: TGTGCCATCAGGGCGGGGGGGACTGAAGCTTTCTTT. This encodes CAIRAGGTEAFF. The gene calls are TRBV10-3 and TRBJ1-1; a possible D gene is TRBD1 (5 bases). The CDR3 has 12 residues. Germline V lookup: CDR1 ENHRY, CDR2 SYGVKD. Trimming stripped 6 bases from V and 5 bases from J, with 10 bases between.

This chain joins TRBV5-1 and TRBJ2-7; no firm D call. CDR3 length: 14 amino acids. The germline CDR1 and CDR2 sequences are SGHRS and YFSETQ. Trimming pared 2 bases from V and 2 bases from J, leaving 11 bases between. CDR3 bases: TGCGCCAGCAGCTTCATTGACGGACCCTACGAGCAGTACTTC. It codes for CASSFIDGPYEQYF.

This chain connects TRBV7-9 to TRBJ2-5; D not resolved. V was shortened by 3 bases and J by 1 base, with 0 bases between the two germline ends. The CDR3 has 11 residues. The germline CDR1 and CDR2 sequences are SEHNR and FQNEAQ (reference sequence). CDR3 in DNA: TGTGCCAGCAGCTTCCAAGAGACCCAGTACTTC. Protein product: CASSFQETQYF.

The chain couples TRBV5-1 to TRBJ1-1; D is uncertain. Germline-derived CDR1 and CDR2 are SGHRS and YFSETQ. The CDR3 is 13 residues long. V was trimmed by 4 bases and J by 10 bases, leaving 17 bases between them. This chain's CDR3 is CASSLTGTWGAFF. CDR3 coding DNA: TGCGCCAGCAGCCTAACCGGTACCTGGGGAGCTTTCTTT. The complete variable domain, with remaining parts taken from reference TRBV5-1 and TRBJ1-1, reads KAGVTQTPRYLIKTRGQQVTLSCSPISGHRSVSWYQQTPGQGLQFLFEYFSETQRNKGNFPGRFSGRQFSNSRSEMNVSTLELGDSALYLCASSLTGTWGAFFGQGTRLTVV.

The CDR3 here is CASGAGTTDTQYF. The CDR3 coding sequence is TGTGCCAGCGGAGCGGGAACCACAGATACGCAGTATTTT. This chain connects TRBV4-2 to TRBJ2-3, with 7 nucleotides matching TRBD2. The V gene's germline CDR1 is LGHNA and CDR2 YNFKEQ. This CDR3 has 13 residues. Trimming removed 8 bases from V and 2 bases from J; junction bases left unmatched: 4.

V is TRBV16 and J is TRBJ1-2; a possible D gene is TRBD1 (5 bases). Germline V CDR1 and CDR2: KGHSY, FQNENV. CDR3 length: 13 amino acids. Trimming pared 3 bases from V and 5 bases from J, leaving 10 bases between. The CDR3 sequence is CASSQPGGYGYTF. CDR3 coding DNA: TGTGCCAGCAGCCAGCCCGGGGGGTATGGCTACACCTTC.

The chain carries TRBV27 and TRBJ2-1, with 10 positions matching TRBD2. The trim removed 4 bases at V and 0 bases at J, leaving 18 bases unmatched. The germline V gene has CDR1 MNHEY and CDR2 SMNVEV (reference sequence). The CDR3 runs to 21 residues. Here the CDR3 reads CASSSLGLADNRLSSYNEQFF. For the CDR3, the DNA is TGTGCCAGCAGTTCCCTCGGACTAGCGGACAACCGGCTAAGCTCCTACAATGAGCAGTTCTTC.

The table lists this clone with a count of one. The chain employs TRBV2 and TRBJ2-5, with a possible D match to TRBD2 (6 bases). Per the germline V gene, CDR1 is SNHLY and CDR2 is FYNNEI. The CDR3 length is 15 residues. Trimming pared 1 base from V and 4 bases from J, leaving 13 bases between. As DNA, the CDR3 is TGTGCCAGCAGTGAAGTAACGGGGGTTGGAGAGACCCAGTACTTC. Its translation is CASSEVTGVGETQYF.

V is TRBV6-6 and J is TRBJ2-3; a weak D match, TRBD2 (6 bases). With 5 bases removed from V and 6 bases from J, the gap between germline ends came to 12 bases. The CDR3 extends over 13 amino acids. The germline gives CDR1 MNHNY, CDR2 SVGAGI (reference sequence). CDR3 sequence: CASSPPGGDTQYF. Written as DNA, the CDR3 is TGTGCCAGCAGTCCCCCTGGGGGGGATACGCAGTATTTT.

This clone appeared once. The CDR3 loop is CASSRGTSGYNEQFF. As DNA, the CDR3 is TGCGCCAGCAGCCGCGGGACTAGCGGATACAATGAGCAGTTCTTC. The chain is built from TRBV5-1 and TRBJ2-1, with 11 bases identical to TRBD2. Germline CDR1 SGHRS, CDR2 YFSETQ. The CDR3 runs 15 residues. V was pared by 4 bases and J by 4 bases, with 4 bases of the junction left unmatched.

V is TRBV6-2 or TRBV6-3 and J is TRBJ2-1; D may be TRBD1 (6 bases). V was trimmed by 4 bases and J by 9 bases, leaving 10 bases between them. The germline V gene has CDR1 MNHEY and CDR2 SVGEGT. This CDR3 spans 12 amino acids. CDR3 nucleotide sequence: TGTGCCAGCAGTTTCTCACAGGGTGAGCAGTTCTTC. Protein sequence: CASSFSQGEQFF.

This chain connects TRBV4-1 to TRBJ2-1; TRBD1 aligns across 8 bases. Germline trimming cut 4 bases from V and 2 bases from J; bases unmatched to any gene: 7. Germline loops: CDR1 MGHRA, CDR2 YSYEKL. The CDR3 extends over 16 amino acids. The CDR3 loop reads CASSLPTGDPYNEQFF. As DNA, the CDR3 is TGCGCCAGCAGCCTCCCGACAGGGGACCCCTACAATGAGCAGTTCTTC.

V is TRBV27 and J is TRBJ2-7; the match to TRBD2 covers 13 bases. The CDR3 has 16 amino acids. V lost 6 bases, J lost 5 bases, and 10 bases stayed unmatched. CDR1 and CDR2 from the germline V gene are MNHEY and SMNVEV (reference sequence). The CDR3 here is CASSPGRTSGSHEQYF. As DNA, the CDR3 is TGTGCCAGCAGCCCTGGACGGACTAGCGGGAGCCACGAGCAGTACTTC.

This clone came up many times. J is TRBJ2-7 and V is TRBV11-2, with TRBD2 matching 10 bases. This CDR3 has 14 amino acids. The V gene's germline CDR1 is SGHAT and CDR2 FQNNGV. V shed 3 bases and J 4 bases; nucleotides not matched to a gene: 3. CDR3 region: CASSFTSGEYEQYF. DNA of the CDR3: TGTGCCAGCAGCTTCACTAGCGGGGAATACGAGCAGTACTTC.

The rearrangement joins TRBV15 to TRBJ1-1; D not certain. In germline, CDR1 is LNHNV, CDR2 YYDKDF (reference sequence). V lost 5 bases and J lost 0, with 13 bases in between. The CDR3 is 15 amino acids. The CDR3 sequence: CATSVGYSMNTEAFF. The CDR3 coding sequence is TGTGCCACCAGCGTGGGGTACAGCATGAACACTGAAGCTTTCTTT.

The chain recombines TRBV18 with TRBJ1-6; no definite D call. Germline CDR1 and CDR2: KGHSH and LQKENI. Trimming took off 2 bases at V and 7 bases at J, with 18 bases between the two ends. This CDR3 region has 17 residues. In nucleotides, the CDR3 is TGTGCCAGCTCACCATTGTCCCCGGAGGCGCTGAATTCACCCCTCCACTTT. It encodes CASSPLSPEALNSPLHF. The full variable domain, its missing parts supplied by reference TRBV18 and TRBJ1-6, is NAGVMQNPRHLVRRRGQEARLRCSPMKGHSHVYWYRQLPEEGLKFMVYLQKENIIDESGMPKERFSAEFPKEGPSILRIQQVVRGDSAAYFCASSPLSPEALNSPLHFGNGTRLTVT.

This chain uses TRBV19 with TRBJ2-5, with TRBD1 identical over 10 bases. This CDR3 region has 15 residues. V trimming: 6 bases; J trimming: 5 bases; junction bases outside the gene matches: 9. Germline V CDR1 and CDR2: LNHDA, SQIVND (reference sequence). CDR3 protein: CASRSGQGRGETQYF. In nucleotides, the CDR3 is TGTGCCAGTAGATCGGGACAGGGGAGAGGCGAGACCCAGTACTTC.

The chain has TRBV5-1 and TRBJ1-2; TRBD1 is a possible D gene (6 bases). This CDR3 is built from 15 residues. The germline CDR1 and CDR2 sequences are SGHRS and YFSETQ. The V end lost 2 bases, the J end lost 8 bases, and 19 bases lay between the germline ends. The CDR3 protein is CASSFSSDRAVGYTF. The CDR3 nucleotides read TGCGCCAGCAGCTTTTCTTCGGACAGAGCCGTCGGCTACACCTTC. Drawing the rest from reference TRBV5-1 and TRBJ1-2, the complete variable domain is KAGVTQTPRYLIKTRGQQVTLSCSPISGHRSVSWYQQTPGQGLQFLFEYFSETQRNKGNFPGRFSGRQFSNSRSEMNVSTLELGDSALYLCASSFSSDRAVGYTFGSGTRLTVV.

The gene calls are TRBV6-2 or TRBV6-3 and TRBJ2-7, with a weak D call TRBD2 (6 bases). CDR3 length equals 16 residues. Germline-derived CDR1 and CDR2 are MNHEY and SVGEGT. Trimming cost V 0 bases and J 3 bases, with 15 bases left between them. CDR3 in DNA: TGTGCCAGCAGTTACTCGTGGTCTAGCGCCCGCTACGAGCAGTACTTC. It yields the protein CASSYSWSSARYEQYF.

This rearrangement joins TRBV18 to TRBJ1-2; D is perhaps TRBD1 (5 bases). Germline assignment: CDR1 KGHSH and CDR2 LQKENI. The V end lost 6 bases, the J end lost 6 bases, and 20 bases lay between the germline ends. The CDR3 is made up of 15 amino acids. CDR3 DNA sequence: TGTGCCAGCTCTATTACTTCGAGCAGGGTTGATGGCTACACCTTC. Encoded protein: CASSITSSRVDGYTF.

This clone was recorded many times. V and J are TRBV7-9 and TRBJ1-2; tentatively, D is TRBD1 (5 bases). CDR1 and CDR2 from the germline V gene are SEHNR and FQNEAQ (reference sequence). The CDR3 covers 16 residues. Trimming took 5 bases from V and 0 from J, leaving 16 bases between them. The CDR3 is CASSPTRGKANYGYTF. The CDR3 DNA is TGTGCCAGCAGCCCTACTCGGGGGAAGGCTAACTATGGCTACACCTTC.

This clone was recorded only once. The chain carries TRBV9 and TRBJ2-5; 8 positions agree with TRBD2. The germline V gene has CDR1 SGDLS and CDR2 YYNGEE. The CDR3 runs to 13 residues. V shed 6 bases, J shed 1 base, and the junction held 2 bases outside the gene matches. In nucleotides, the CDR3 is TGTGCCAGCAACCTAGCGGGCCAAGAGACCCAGTACTTC. Encoded protein: CASNLAGQETQYF. Together with reference TRBV9 and TRBJ2-5, the CDR3 gives the full variable domain: DSGVTQTPKHLITATGQRVTLRCSPRSGDLSVYWYQQSLDQGLQFLIQYYNGEERAKGNILERFSAQQFPDLHSELNLSSLELGDSALYFCASNLAGQETQYFGPGTRLLVL.

The CDR3 DNA reads as TGCGCCAGCAGCTTGGAGGGCAGGGGATCCTACGAGCAGTACTTC. This gives the protein CASSLEGRGSYEQYF. The chain carries TRBV5-1 and TRBJ2-7, with D perhaps TRBD1 (6 bases). This CDR3 is 15 amino acids long. V was trimmed by 0 bases and J by 1 base, leaving 11 bases between them. Per germline, CDR1 SGHRS and CDR2 YFSETQ.

J is TRBJ2-5 and V is TRBV6-6; 10 bases line up with TRBD2. The CDR3 has 15 residues. Trimming cost V 5 bases and J 2 bases; bases outside gene matches: 5. Germline loops: CDR1 MNHNY, CDR2 SVGAGI (reference sequence). The CDR3 DNA follows: TGTGCCAGCAGTCACGGTAGCGGGGGGCAAGAGACCCAGTACTTC. Its protein is CASSHGSGGQETQYF.

The J gene is TRBJ2-7, the V gene TRBV5-1; no definite D call. CDR1 and CDR2 from the germline V gene are SGHRS and YFSETQ. This CDR3 is built from 14 residues. V was trimmed by 1 base and J by 4 bases, leaving 12 bases between them. The CDR3 coding sequence is TGCGCCAGCAGCTTGACCTCGGATGCATACGAGCAGTACTTC. Translation gives CASSLTSDAYEQYF.

The chain couples TRBV2 to TRBJ1-5, with a possible D match to TRBD1 (6 bases). The CDR3 runs to 14 residues. V lost 2 bases, J lost 7 bases, and 12 bases lay in between. Germline CDR1 SNHLY, CDR2 FYNNEI. CDR3: CASSERAGEQPQHF. CDR3 in DNA: TGTGCCAGCAGTGAACGGGCAGGGGAGCAGCCCCAGCATTTT.

The J gene is TRBJ1-6, the V gene TRBV9, with D possibly being TRBD1 (5 bases). Germline loops: CDR1 SGDLS, CDR2 YYNGEE. The CDR3 consists of 14 residues. V shed 1 base and J shed 6 bases, with 8 bases lying between them. The CDR3 sequence is CASSVSGANSPLHF. The DNA for the CDR3 is TGTGCCAGCAGCGTAAGCGGGGCTAATTCACCCCTCCACTTT.

The chain joins TRBV27 to TRBJ2-6; no clear D gene. V lost 5 bases and J 1 base, leaving 9 bases between the germline ends. The CDR3 extends over 15 amino acids. The germline gives CDR1 MNHEY, CDR2 SMNVEV (reference sequence). The CDR3 sequence is CASSPWGSGANVLTF. The CDR3 bases are TGTGCCAGCAGTCCTTGGGGTTCTGGGGCCAACGTCCTGACTTTC.

CDR3 nucleotides: TGTGCCTCGGTGGCAGGGGATTCGGGGGCCAACGTCCTGACTTTC. It yields the protein CASVAGDSGANVLTF. The chain links TRBV19 to TRBJ2-6; tentative D call: TRBD1 (6 bases). Trimming left V 11 bases short and J 4 bases short, with 18 bases between. There are 15 residues in the CDR3. From germline, CDR1 is LNHDA and CDR2 SQIVND (reference sequence).

The V and J genes are TRBV30 and TRBJ2-2; 10 bases are shared with TRBD1. V gave up 6 bases and J gave up 15 bases; unmatched junction bases: 10. CDR3 length equals 12 residues. CDR1 and CDR2 (germline): GTSNPN, SVGIG (reference sequence). The CDR3 nucleotides are TGTGCCTGCAATCCCGCGGACAGGGGGTTGTTTTTT. It yields the protein CACNPADRGLFF.